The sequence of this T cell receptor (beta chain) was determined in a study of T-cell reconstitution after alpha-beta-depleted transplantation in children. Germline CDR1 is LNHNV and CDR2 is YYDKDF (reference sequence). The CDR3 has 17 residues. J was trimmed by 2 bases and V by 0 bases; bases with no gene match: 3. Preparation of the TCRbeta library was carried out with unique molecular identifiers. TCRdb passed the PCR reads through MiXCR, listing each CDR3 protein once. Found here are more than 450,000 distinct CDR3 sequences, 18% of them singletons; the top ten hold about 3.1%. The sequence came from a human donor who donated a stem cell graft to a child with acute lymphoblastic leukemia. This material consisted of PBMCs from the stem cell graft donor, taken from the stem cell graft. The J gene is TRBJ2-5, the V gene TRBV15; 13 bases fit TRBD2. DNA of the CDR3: TGTGCCACCAGCAGAGATATGGGACTAGCGGGACAAGAGACCCAGTACTTC. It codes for CATSRDMGLAGQETQYF.